This record looks at one T cell receptor beta chain sequence and its context. No antigen is known for it. In the authors' methods: ImmunoSEQ yielded junction-only sequences lacking quality scores, so filtering differed. The repertoire was sequenced with immunoSEQ multiplex PCR; TCRdb's copy has only in-frame clones and lacks some. V and J calls and clone size are as listed in that table; D and trimming were resolved from the DNA. This table has 2,500,000 or so clones, approximately 92% appearing once. The data derive from a study of shared clonotypes between healthy human individuals. Overall study: There were three CD4 naive, three CD4 memory, two CD8 naive and one CD8 memory plates per donor.

The CDR3 runs to 16 residues. Trimming took 2 bases from V and 5 from J; bases not matched to a gene: 12. Germline V gene sequence: CDR1 MNHEY, CDR2 SVGAGI. Notes on the study in general: All-four-donor shared clonotypes had higher generation probabilities than non-shared clonotypes did. A small donor pool kept down the genetic and exposure-history diversity that was represented.

What was sequenced was naive CD4+ T cells sorted from blood. Stated subset: CD45RA+ positively selected. The V call is TRBV6-5, the J call TRBJ2-7; 7 nucleotides align to TRBD1. The origin of this receptor is a man younger than 30 in good health. CDR3 protein: CASSYGGEGQRNEQYF. In nucleotides, the CDR3 is TGTGCCAGCAGTTACGGCGGTGAGGGACAGCGGAACGAGCAGTACTTC.